This T cell receptor beta chain was profiled in a study of blood T cell repertoires in COVID-19. As for the study in general: Material from acute and convalescent COVID-19 was sourced from the United States, Italy and Spain.

Methods used by the authors: Amplification with reference gene primers provided the estimates of nucleated cell counts. Only in-frame clones appear in the TCRdb table, and some are missing; sequencing was by immunoSEQ multiplex PCR. The V and J calls and the clone size are those of that table, but D and trimming were determined from the DNA. Among fewer than 350,000 clones listed, 80% to 90% were seen once. This CDR3 has 15 amino acids. CDR1 is GTSNPN and CDR2 is SVGIG in the germline V gene (reference sequence). J gave up 8 bases and V 2 bases, and 9 bases lay outside the gene matches. V gene TRBV30 combines with J gene TRBJ2-1; 10 nucleotides line up with TRBD2. The sequencing sample was made of PBMCs or T cells enriched from blood (not recorded which). This clonotype was obtained from a man aged 25 to 40 who had recovered from COVID-19. In DNA form, the CDR3 reads TGTGCCTGGAGTTCTAGCGGGGGCACAGGCGATGAGCAGTTCTTC. Residues: CAWSSSGGTGDEQFF. Full variable domain (missing parts from reference TRBV30 and TRBJ2-1): SQTIHQWPATLVQPVGSPLSLECTVEGTSNPNLYWYRQAAGRGLQLLFYSVGIGQISSEVPQNLSASRPQDRQFILSSKKLLLSDSGFYLCAWSSSGGTGDEQFFGPGTRLTVL.